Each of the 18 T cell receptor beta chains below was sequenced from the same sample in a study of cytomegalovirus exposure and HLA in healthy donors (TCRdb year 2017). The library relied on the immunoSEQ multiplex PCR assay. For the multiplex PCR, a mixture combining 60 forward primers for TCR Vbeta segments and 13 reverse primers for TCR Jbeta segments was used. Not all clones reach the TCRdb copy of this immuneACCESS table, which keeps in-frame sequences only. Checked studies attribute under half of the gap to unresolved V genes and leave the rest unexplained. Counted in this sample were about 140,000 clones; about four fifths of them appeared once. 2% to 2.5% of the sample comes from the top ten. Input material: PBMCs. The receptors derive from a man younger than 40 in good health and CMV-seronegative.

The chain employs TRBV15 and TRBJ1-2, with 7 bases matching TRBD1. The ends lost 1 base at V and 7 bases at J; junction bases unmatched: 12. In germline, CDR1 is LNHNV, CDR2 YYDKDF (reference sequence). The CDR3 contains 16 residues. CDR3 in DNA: TGTGCCACCAGCAGAGGCTTAGGACAGGTGGGGCGTGGCTACACCTTC. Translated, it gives CATSRGLGQVGRGYTF.

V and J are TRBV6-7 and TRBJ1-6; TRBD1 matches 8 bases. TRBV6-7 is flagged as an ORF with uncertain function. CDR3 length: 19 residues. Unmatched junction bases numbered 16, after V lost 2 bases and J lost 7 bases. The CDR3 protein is CASSYVGQEPLPRNSPLHF. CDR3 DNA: TGTGCCAGCAGTTACGTGGGACAGGAGCCCCTACCGCGGAATTCACCCCTCCACTTT.

The CDR3 bases are TGCGCCAGCAGCCAACAGGGGCGGGCACCTACCTACAATGAGCAGTTCTTC. It encodes CASSQQGRAPTYNEQFF. The genes are TRBV4-1 and TRBJ2-1; the D gene is possibly TRBD1 (6 bases). Germline V gene sequence: CDR1 MGHRA, CDR2 YSYEKL. The CDR3 consists of 17 residues. Trimming removed 2 bases from V and 2 bases from J, with 16 bases in between.

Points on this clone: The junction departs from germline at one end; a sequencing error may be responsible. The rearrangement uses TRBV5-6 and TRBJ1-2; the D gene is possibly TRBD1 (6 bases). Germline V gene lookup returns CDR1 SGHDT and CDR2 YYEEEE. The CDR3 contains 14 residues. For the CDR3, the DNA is TGTGCCAGCAGCTTCGGGACATGGGAGTATGGCTACCCCTTC. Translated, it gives CASSFGTWEYGYPF.

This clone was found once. This CDR3 reads CASSLVTVGPNIQYF. The CDR3 DNA sequence: TGTGCCAGCAGCTTAGTCACCGTGGGGCCGAACATTCAGTACTTC. The chain is built from TRBV7-9 and TRBJ2-4; D may be TRBD1 (5 bases). CDR3 length equals 15 residues. CDR1 and CDR2 from the germline V gene are SEHNR and FQNEAQ (reference sequence). Trimming removed 1 base from V and 7 bases from J, with 14 bases in between.

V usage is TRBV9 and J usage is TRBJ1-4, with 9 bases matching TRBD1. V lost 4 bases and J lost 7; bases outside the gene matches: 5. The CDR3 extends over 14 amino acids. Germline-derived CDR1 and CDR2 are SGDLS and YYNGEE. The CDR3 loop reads CASSSDRGREKLFF. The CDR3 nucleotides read TGTGCCAGCAGCTCGGACAGGGGACGTGAAAAACTGTTTTTT.

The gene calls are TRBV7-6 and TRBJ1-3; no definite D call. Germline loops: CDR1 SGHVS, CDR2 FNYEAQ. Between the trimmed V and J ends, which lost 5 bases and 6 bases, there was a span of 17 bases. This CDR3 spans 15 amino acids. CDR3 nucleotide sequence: TGTGCCAGCAGCCGAGACCCGGGGTTGGTAAACACCATATATTTT. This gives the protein CASSRDPGLVNTIYF. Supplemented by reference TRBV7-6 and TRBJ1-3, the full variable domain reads GAGVSQSPRYKVTKRGQDVALRCDPISGHVSLYWYRQALGQGPEFLTYFNYEAQQDKSGLPNDRFSAERPEGSISTLTIQRTEQRDSAMYRCASSRDPGLVNTIYFGEGSWLTVV.

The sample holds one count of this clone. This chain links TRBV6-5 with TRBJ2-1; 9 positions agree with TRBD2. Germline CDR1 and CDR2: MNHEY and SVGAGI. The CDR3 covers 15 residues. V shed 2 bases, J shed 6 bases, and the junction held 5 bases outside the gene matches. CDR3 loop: CASSYRAGGGNEQFF. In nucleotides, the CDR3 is TGTGCCAGCAGTTACCGTGCGGGGGGGGGCAATGAGCAGTTCTTC.

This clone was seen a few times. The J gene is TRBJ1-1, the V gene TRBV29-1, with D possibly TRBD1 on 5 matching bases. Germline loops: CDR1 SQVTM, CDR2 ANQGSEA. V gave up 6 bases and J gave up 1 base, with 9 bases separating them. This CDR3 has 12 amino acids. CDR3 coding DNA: TGCAGCGTCAGGGATGCGAACACTGAAGCTTTCTTT. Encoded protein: CSVRDANTEAFF.

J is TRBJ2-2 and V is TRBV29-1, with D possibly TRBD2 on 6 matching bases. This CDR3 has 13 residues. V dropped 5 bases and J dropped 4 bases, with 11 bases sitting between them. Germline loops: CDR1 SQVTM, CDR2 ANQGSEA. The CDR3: CSVQSGVTGELFF. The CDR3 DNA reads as TGCAGCGTTCAATCGGGGGTCACCGGGGAGCTGTTTTTT.

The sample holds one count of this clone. Here the CDR3 DNA reads TGTGCCATCAGTGAGCCGGGAGACTCGAACACTGAAGCTTTCTTT. This codes for CAISEPGDSNTEAFF. The rearrangement uses TRBV10-3 and TRBJ1-1; D is ambiguous. Germline-derived CDR1 and CDR2 are ENHRY and SYGVKD. V lost 2 bases and J lost 1, with 11 bases in between. The CDR3 has 15 residues.

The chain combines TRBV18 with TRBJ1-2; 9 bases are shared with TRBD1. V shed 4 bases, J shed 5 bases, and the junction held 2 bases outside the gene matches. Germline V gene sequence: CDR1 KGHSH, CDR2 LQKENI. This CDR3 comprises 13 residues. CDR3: CASSQGTGYGYTF. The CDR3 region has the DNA TGTGCCAGCTCACAGGGGACAGGGTATGGCTACACCTTC.

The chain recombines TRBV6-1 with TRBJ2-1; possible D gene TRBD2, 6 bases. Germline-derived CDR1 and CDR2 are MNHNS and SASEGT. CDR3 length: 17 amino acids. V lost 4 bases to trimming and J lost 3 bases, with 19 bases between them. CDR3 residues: CASSARRSSGVYNEQFF. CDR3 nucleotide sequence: TGTGCCAGCAGTGCCAGACGTTCCTCGGGAGTCTACAATGAGCAGTTCTTC.

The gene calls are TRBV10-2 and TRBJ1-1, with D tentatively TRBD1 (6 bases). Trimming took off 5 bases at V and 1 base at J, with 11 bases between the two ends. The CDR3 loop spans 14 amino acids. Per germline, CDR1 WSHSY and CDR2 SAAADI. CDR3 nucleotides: TGCGCCAGCAGTCCGGGGACATCGAACACTGAAGCTTTCTTT. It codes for CASSPGTSNTEAFF.

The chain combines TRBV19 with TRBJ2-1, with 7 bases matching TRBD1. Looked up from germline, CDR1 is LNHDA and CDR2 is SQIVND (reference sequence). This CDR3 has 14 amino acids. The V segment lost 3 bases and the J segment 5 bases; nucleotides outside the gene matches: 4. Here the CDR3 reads CASSMTGLDNEQFF. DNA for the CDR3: TGTGCCAGTAGTATGACAGGGCTGGACAATGAGCAGTTCTTC.

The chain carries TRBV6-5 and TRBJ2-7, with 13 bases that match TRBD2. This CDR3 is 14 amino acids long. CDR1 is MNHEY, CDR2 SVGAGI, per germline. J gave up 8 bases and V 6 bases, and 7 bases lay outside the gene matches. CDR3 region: CASSPTSGRAQQYF. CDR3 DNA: TGTGCCAGCAGCCCTACTAGCGGGAGGGCCCAGCAGTACTTC.

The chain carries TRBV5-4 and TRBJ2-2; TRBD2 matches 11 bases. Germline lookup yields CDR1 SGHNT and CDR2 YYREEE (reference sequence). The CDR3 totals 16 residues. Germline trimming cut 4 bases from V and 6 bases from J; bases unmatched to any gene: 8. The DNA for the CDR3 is TGTGCCAGCAGCCGACCCCTAGCGGGGGGCCCCGGGGAGCTGTTTTTT. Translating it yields CASSRPLAGGPGELFF.

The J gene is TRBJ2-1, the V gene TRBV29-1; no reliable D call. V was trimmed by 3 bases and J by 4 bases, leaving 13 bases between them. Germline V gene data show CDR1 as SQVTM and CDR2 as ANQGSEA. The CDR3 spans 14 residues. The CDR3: CSVDRSRCYNEQFF. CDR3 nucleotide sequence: TGCAGCGTTGATAGGTCCAGGTGTTACAATGAGCAGTTCTTC.